The rows below give T cell receptor beta chains drawn from one sample of a study of T cells in Graves' hyperthyroidism and ophthalmopathy. TCRdb reprocessed the multiplex PCR reads with MiXCR, giving one entry per CDR3 protein. Here the sample spans roughly 380,000 distinct CDR3 sequences, roughly 15% being singletons. The specimen was blood. Receptor source: a young woman with Graves' hyperthyroidism. Both conserved end residues are part of each CDR3.

length	V	J	CDR3
15	TRBV9	TRBJ2-3	CASSASGRAPDTQYF
17	TRBV20-1	TRBJ2-5	CSARDGGTSSYGETQYF
16	TRBV6-1	TRBJ2-7	CASSANVRGASYEQYF
17	TRBV11-2	TRBJ2-7	CACSFGSPLRLGYEQYF
17	TRBV5-8	TRBJ1-2	CASSWAGTGGRDYGYTF
13	TRBV20-1	TRBJ2-7	CSAGGNSQYEQYF
15	TRBV12-5	TRBJ1-1	CASGLVLGPEVEAFF
13	TRBV2	TRBJ2-7	CASMTGPPYEQYF
13	TRBV30	TRBJ1-5	CAWSPAGTSPQHF
13	TRBV7-9	TRBJ1-4	CASSRTPNEKLFF
14	TRBV28	TRBJ2-7	CASVPVETSYEQYF
13	TRBV5-1	TRBJ2-7	CASTRTGGYEQYF
15	TRBV28	TRBJ2-5	CASSSILARQETQYF
14	TRBV28	TRBJ1-5	CASTLWGAYQPQHF
13	TRBV24-1	TRBJ2-2	CATGRGDTGELFF